This T cell receptor (beta chain) was sequenced for a study of molecular identifiers for immune sequencing clone quantification. Study conclusions and caveats: A single cell's spiked Jurkat TCR RNA was reportedly detectable among about a million naive cells. It was shown that clones above 20 RNA copies held over 99% of effector molecules, but under 1% in naive cells.

This clonotype was observed a few times. Its specificity is unknown. TCRdb ran MiXCR on the PCR reads and lists one entry per CDR3 protein. Here the sample spans more than 450,000 distinct CDR3 sequences, 20% to 25% being singletons. Construction of naive CD8 libraries employed roughly 20,000 to 1,100,000 sorted cells together with 10%, 30% or 50% RNA. Naive CD8 T cells were sorted, and the gate applied was CD8+CD4-CCR7+CD45RA+. The sample consisted of naive CD8+ T cells from blood, with Jurkat cell RNA spiked in. Subset in this sample: FACS-sorted CD8+CD4-CCR7+CD45RA+ naive T cells. This receptor was identified in a human donor in good health. Some libraries in this study had Jurkat cell RNA spiked in.

The CDR3 DNA is TGCGCCAGCAGTGAGGGAAACGATCAGCCCCAGCATTTT. Its translation: CASSEGNDQPQHF. The chain employs TRBV10-2 and TRBJ1-5; D is unresolved. V was pared by 2 bases and J by 5 bases, with 7 bases between. The germline V gene encodes CDR1 WSHSY and CDR2 SAAADI. The CDR3 runs 13 residues.